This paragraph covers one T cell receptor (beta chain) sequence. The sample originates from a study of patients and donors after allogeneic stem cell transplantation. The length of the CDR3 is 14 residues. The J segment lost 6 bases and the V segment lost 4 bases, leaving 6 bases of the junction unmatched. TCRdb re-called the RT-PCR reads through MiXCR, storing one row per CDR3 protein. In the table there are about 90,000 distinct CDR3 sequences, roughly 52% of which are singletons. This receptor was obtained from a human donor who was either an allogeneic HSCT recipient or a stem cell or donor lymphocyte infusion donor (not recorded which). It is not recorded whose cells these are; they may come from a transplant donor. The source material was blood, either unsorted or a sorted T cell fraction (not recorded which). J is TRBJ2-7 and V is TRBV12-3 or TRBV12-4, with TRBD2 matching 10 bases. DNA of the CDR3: TGTGCCAGCAGTTACCCAGCGGGAGGGTCCGAGCAGTACTTC. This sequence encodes CASSYPAGGSEQYF.